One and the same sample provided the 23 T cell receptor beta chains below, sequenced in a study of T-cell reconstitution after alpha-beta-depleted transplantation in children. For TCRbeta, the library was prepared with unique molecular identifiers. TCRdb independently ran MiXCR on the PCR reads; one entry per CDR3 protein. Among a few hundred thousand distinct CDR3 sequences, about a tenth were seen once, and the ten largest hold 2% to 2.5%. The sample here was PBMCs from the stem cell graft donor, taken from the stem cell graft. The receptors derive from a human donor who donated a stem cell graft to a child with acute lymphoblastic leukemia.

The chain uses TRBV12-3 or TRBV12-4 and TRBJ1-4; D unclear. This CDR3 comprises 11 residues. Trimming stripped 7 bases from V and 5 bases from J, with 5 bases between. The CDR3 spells CASTSNEKLFF. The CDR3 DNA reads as TGTGCCAGCACCTCCAATGAAAAACTGTTTTTT.

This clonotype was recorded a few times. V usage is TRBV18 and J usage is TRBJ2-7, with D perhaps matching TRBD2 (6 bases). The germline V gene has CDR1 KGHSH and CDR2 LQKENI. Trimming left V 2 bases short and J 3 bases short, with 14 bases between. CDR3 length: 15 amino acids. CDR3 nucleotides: TGTGCCAGCTCACCATCGGGAGAGAGCTTCTACGAGCAGTACTTC. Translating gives CASSPSGESFYEQYF.

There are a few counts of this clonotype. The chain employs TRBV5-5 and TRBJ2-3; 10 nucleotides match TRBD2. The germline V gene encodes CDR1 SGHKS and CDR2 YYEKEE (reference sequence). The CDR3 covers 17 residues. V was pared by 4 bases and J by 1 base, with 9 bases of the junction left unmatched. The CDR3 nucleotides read TGTGCCAGCAGCCCCCGGACTAGCGGTCTCGGCACAGATACGCAGTATTTT. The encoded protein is CASSPRTSGLGTDTQYF.

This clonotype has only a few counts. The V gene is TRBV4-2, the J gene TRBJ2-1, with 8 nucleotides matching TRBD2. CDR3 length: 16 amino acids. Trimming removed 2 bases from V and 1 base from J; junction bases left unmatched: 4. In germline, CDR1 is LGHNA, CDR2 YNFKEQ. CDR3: CASSQLLAGSYNEQFF. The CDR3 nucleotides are TGTGCCAGCAGCCAACTATTAGCGGGGTCCTACAATGAGCAGTTCTTC.

The chain's CDR3 is CASSPVLETGLNEQFF. The CDR3 coding sequence is TGCGCCAGCAGTCCCGTCTTAGAGACAGGGTTGAATGAGCAGTTCTTC. The J gene is TRBJ2-1, the V gene TRBV4-1; TRBD1 aligns across 7 bases. This CDR3 contains 16 residues. Germline V CDR1 and CDR2: MGHRA, YSYEKL. Unmatched junction bases numbered 15, after V lost 6 bases and J lost 7 bases.

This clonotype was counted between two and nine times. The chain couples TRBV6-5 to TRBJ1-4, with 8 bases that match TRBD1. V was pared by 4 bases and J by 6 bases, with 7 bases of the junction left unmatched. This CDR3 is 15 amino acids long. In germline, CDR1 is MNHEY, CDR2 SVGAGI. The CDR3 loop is CASSSLTGVDEKLFF. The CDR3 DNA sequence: TGTGCCAGCAGTTCCCTGACAGGGGTGGATGAAAAACTGTTTTTT.

The CDR3 region is CASSQEGTSGPLTDTQYF. In DNA form, the CDR3 reads TGTGCCAGCAGCCAAGAAGGGACTAGCGGACCACTCACAGATACGCAGTATTTT. This chain uses TRBV3-1 with TRBJ2-3; 11 bases fit TRBD2. Losses at the gene ends were 0 bases for V and 2 bases for J; bases not matched to a gene: 7. The length of the CDR3 is 18 residues. Germline CDR1 and CDR2: LGHDT and YNNKEL (reference sequence).

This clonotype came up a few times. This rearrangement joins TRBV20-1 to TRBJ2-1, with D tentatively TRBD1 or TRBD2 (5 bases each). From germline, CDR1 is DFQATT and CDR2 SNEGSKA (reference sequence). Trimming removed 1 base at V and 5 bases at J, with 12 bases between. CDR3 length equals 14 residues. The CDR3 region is CSARAGTGHNEQFF. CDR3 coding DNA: TGCAGTGCTAGAGCCGGGACGGGACACAATGAGCAGTTCTTC.

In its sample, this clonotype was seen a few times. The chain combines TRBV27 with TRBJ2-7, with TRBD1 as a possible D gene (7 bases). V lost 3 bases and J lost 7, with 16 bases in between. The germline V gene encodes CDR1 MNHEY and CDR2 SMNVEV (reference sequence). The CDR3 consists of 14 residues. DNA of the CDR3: TGTGCCAGCAGTTTGGAGGGGGCGCCGCGGGAGCAGTACTTC. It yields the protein CASSLEGAPREQYF.

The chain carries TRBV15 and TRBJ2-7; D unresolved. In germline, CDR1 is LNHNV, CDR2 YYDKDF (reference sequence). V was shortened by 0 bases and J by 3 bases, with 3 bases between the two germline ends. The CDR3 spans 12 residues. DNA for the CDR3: TGTGCCACCAGCAGAGATGGCTACGAGCAGTACTTC. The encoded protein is CATSRDGYEQYF.

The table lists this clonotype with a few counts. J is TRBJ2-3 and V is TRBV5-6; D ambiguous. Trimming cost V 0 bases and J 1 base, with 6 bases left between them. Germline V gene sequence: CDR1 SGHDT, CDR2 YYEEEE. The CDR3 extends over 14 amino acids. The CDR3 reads CASSLGVGTDTQYF. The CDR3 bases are TGTGCCAGCAGCTTGGGAGTCGGCACAGATACGCAGTATTTT.

The CDR3 nucleotides read TGTGCCATCAGTGAGGGGCGAGAGTCTGAAGCTTTCTTT. It is translated as CAISEGRESEAFF. The gene calls are TRBV10-3 and TRBJ1-1; D gene ambiguous. Trimming shortened V by 2 bases and J by 6 bases, and 10 bases separated the two germline ends. Germline V lookup: CDR1 ENHRY, CDR2 SYGVKD. The CDR3 spans 13 residues.

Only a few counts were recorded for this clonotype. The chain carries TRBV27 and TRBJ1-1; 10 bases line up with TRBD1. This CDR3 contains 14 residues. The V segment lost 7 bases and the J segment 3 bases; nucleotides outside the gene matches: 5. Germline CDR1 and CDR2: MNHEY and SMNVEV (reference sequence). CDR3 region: CASNKDRGYTEAFF. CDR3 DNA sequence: TGTGCCAGCAACAAGGACAGGGGGTACACTGAAGCTTTCTTT.

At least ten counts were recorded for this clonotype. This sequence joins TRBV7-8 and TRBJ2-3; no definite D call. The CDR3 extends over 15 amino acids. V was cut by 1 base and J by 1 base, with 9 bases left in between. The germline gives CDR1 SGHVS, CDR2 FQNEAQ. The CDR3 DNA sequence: TGTGCCAGCAGCTTAGTCCTCCGACGCACAGATACGCAGTATTTT. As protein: CASSLVLRRTDTQYF.

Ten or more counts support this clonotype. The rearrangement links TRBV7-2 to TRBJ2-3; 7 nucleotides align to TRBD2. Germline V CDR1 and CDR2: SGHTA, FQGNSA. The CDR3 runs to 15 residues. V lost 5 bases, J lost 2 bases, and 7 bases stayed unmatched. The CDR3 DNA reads TGTGCCAGCAGCCTTACCGGGACTACCACAGATACGCAGTATTTT. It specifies CASSLTGTTTDTQYF.

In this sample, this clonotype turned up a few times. CDR3 region: CASSLFKSGQLAKNIQYF. Written as DNA, the CDR3 is TGTGCCAGCAGTTTATTTAAGTCAGGACAGCTAGCCAAAAACATTCAGTACTTC. The chain combines TRBV28 with TRBJ2-4; possibly TRBD1 for D (6 bases). The germline V gene has CDR1 MDHEN and CDR2 SYDVKM. The V end was cut by 1 base, the J end by 0 bases, with 16 bases between. The CDR3 covers 18 residues.

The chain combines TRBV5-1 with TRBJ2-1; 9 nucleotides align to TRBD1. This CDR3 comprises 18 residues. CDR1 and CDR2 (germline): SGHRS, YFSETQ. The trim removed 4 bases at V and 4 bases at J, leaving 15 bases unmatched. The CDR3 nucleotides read TGCGCCAGCAGCGCGACCGGGACAGGGCCCTTCCCGTACAATGAGCAGTTCTTC. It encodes CASSATGTGPFPYNEQFF.

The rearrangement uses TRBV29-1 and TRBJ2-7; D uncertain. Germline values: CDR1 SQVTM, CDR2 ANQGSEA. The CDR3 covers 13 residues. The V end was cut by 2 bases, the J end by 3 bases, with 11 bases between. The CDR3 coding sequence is TGCAGCGTTGAATTTTCCGGTTTCTACGAGCAGTACTTC. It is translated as CSVEFSGFYEQYF.

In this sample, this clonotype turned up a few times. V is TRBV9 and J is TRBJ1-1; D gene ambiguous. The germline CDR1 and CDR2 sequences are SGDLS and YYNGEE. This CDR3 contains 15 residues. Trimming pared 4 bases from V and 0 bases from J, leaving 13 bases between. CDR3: CASSPEGALNTEAFF. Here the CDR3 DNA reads TGTGCCAGCAGCCCAGAGGGTGCGTTGAACACTGAAGCTTTCTTT.

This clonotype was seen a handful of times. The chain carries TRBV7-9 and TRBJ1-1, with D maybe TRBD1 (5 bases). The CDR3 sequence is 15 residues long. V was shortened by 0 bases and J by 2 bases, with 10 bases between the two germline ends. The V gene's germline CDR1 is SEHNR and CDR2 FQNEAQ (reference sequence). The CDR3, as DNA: TGTGCCAGCAGCTTAGCGCAGGGAGAAAACACTGAAGCTTTCTTT. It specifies CASSLAQGENTEAFF.

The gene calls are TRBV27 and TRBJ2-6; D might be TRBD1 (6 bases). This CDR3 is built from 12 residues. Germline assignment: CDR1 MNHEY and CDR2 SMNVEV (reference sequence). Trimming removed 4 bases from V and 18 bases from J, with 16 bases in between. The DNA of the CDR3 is TGTGCCAGCAGTTCCCCCGGGACACCCGAGACTTTC. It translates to CASSSPGTPETF. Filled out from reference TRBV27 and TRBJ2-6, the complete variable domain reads EAQVTQNPRYLITVTGKKLTVTCSQNMNHEYMSWYRQDPGLGLRQIYYSMNVEVTDKGDVPEGYKVSRKEKRNFPLILESPSPNQTSLYFCASSSPGTPETFGAGSRLTVL.

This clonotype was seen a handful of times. CDR3 loop: CASRERTGGSYEQYF. The DNA for the CDR3 is TGTGCCAGCAGAGAGCGGACAGGGGGATCCTACGAGCAGTACTTC. J is TRBJ2-7 and V is TRBV27; 10 positions agree with TRBD1. The V gene end was trimmed by 6 bases and the J gene end by 1 base; junction bases not matched to a gene: 6. The CDR3 contains 15 residues. The germline V gene encodes CDR1 MNHEY and CDR2 SMNVEV (reference sequence).

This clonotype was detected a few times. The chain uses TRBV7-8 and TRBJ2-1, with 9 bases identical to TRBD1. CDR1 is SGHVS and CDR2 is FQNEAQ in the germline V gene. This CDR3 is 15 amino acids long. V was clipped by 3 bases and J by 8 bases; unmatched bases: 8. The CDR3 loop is CASSFTGTGRDEQFF. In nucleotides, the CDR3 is TGTGCCAGCAGCTTTACCGGGACAGGGAGGGATGAGCAGTTCTTC.